The 26 T cell receptor beta chains below were found in one sample sequenced in a study of CD8 T cells in ankylosing spondylitis. TCRdb reanalysed the 5' RACE reads using MiXCR and keeps one entry per CDR3 protein. The top ten clones hold roughly a sixth of a sample with a few hundred thousand distinct CDR3 sequences, 20% to 25% of them seen once. Whole-study findings and limits: What appeared characteristic of ankylosing spondylitis blood was a TCR beta motif of about eight highly homologous variants.

No antigens are known for them. Sequenced: blood, either unsorted or a sorted T cell fraction (not recorded which). The origin of the receptors is a male donor with ankylosing spondylitis.

V usage is TRBV20-1 and J usage is TRBJ1-1, with D hard to call. Germline V gene data show CDR1 as DFQATT and CDR2 as SNEGSKA (reference sequence). CDR3 size: 12 residues. CDR3 coding DNA: TGCAGCAACATCGGGAGAAACACTGAAGCTTTCTTT. As protein: CSNIGRNTEAFF.

This clonotype has a handful of counts. The chain links TRBV19 to TRBJ1-5; D perhaps matches TRBD1 (6 bases). The ends were cut back, 1 base at V and 2 bases at J, with 9 bases in the middle. The CDR3 sequence is 15 residues long. Germline V gene lookup returns CDR1 LNHDA and CDR2 SQIVND (reference sequence). CDR3 protein: CASSIVAGGNQPQHF. CDR3 DNA: TGTGCCAGTAGTATAGTTGCAGGGGGCAATCAGCCCCAGCATTTT. The entire variable domain, with the rest obtained from reference TRBV19 and TRBJ1-5, is as follows: DGGITQSPKYLFRKEGQNVTLSCEQNLNHDAMYWYRQDPGQGLRLIYYSQIVNDFQKGDIAEGYSVSREKKESFPLTVTSAQKNPTAFYLCASSIVAGGNQPQHFGDGTRLSIL.

The chain links TRBV20-1 to TRBJ2-7; TRBD1 might be the D (6 bases). Between the trimmed V and J ends, which lost 2 bases and 6 bases, there was a span of 8 bases. There are 11 residues in the CDR3. The V gene's germline CDR1 is DFQATT and CDR2 SNEGSKA (reference sequence). Here the CDR3 reads CSARNRAEQYF. The CDR3 DNA follows: TGCAGTGCTAGAAACAGGGCCGAGCAGTACTTC.

This clonotype was detected only a few times. The chain recombines TRBV10-2 with TRBJ1-1; tentatively, D is TRBD1 (5 bases). Germline assignment: CDR1 WSHSY and CDR2 SAAADI. V was trimmed by 8 bases and J by 1 base, leaving 14 bases between them. This CDR3 is 14 amino acids long. The CDR3 sequence is CASGGQRKNTEAFF. The CDR3, as DNA: TGCGCCAGCGGGGGTCAGAGGAAGAACACTGAAGCTTTCTTT.

This clonotype showed up just a few times. This chain links TRBV9 with TRBJ2-7; 12 positions match TRBD2. J was trimmed by 6 bases and V by 4 bases; bases with no gene match: 8. CDR3 length equals 15 residues. The germline CDR1 and CDR2 sequences are SGDLS and YYNGEE. The CDR3 nucleotides read TGTGCCAGCAGCACTCTAGCGGGAGGGCCCAGCGAGCAGTACTTC. Amino acids: CASSTLAGGPSEQYF. The full variable domain, with the rest looked up from reference TRBV9 and TRBJ2-7, is DSGVTQTPKHLITATGQRVTLRCSPRSGDLSVYWYQQSLDQGLQFLIQYYNGEERAKGNILERFSAQQFPDLHSELNLSSLELGDSALYFCASSTLAGGPSEQYFGPGTRLTVT.

The CDR3 region is CASRQDRGNQPQHF. CDR3 DNA: TGTGCCAGCAGACAGGACAGGGGCAATCAGCCCCAGCATTTT. The chain has TRBV6-2 or TRBV6-3 and TRBJ1-5, with 8 nucleotides matching TRBD1. V shed 6 bases, J shed 2 bases, and the junction held 3 bases outside the gene matches. This CDR3 has 14 amino acids. CDR1 is MNHEY and CDR2 is SVGEGT in the germline V gene.

This clonotype occurred a few times. The chain has TRBV7-9 and TRBJ1-4; D is undetermined. The CDR3 contains 14 residues. Germline V CDR1 and CDR2: SEHNR, FQNEAQ (reference sequence). Deletions cut 5 bases from V and 5 bases from J, with 12 bases between. The CDR3 loop is CASSRDTLNEKLFF. The CDR3 DNA sequence: TGTGCCAGCAGCCGTGATACCCTAAATGAAAAACTGTTTTTT. The whole variable domain, filled in from reference TRBV7-9 and TRBJ1-4, reads DTGVSQNPRHKITKRGQNVTFRCDPISEHNRLYWYRQTLGQGPEFLTYFQNEAQLEKSRLLSDRFSAERPKGSFSTLEIQRTEQGDSAMYLCASSRDTLNEKLFFGSGTQLSVL.

This clonotype was found a few times. This chain uses TRBV20-1 with TRBJ2-1; 12 positions agree with TRBD2. Trimming took 4 bases from V and 6 from J; bases not matched to a gene: 7. Looked up from germline, CDR1 is DFQATT and CDR2 is SNEGSKA (reference sequence). The CDR3 sequence is 15 residues long. The CDR3 coding sequence is TGCAGTGCTATCCCCCGACTAGCGGGAGTCAATGAGCAGTTCTTC. Its protein is CSAIPRLAGVNEQFF.

As DNA, the CDR3 is TGTGCCAGCAGTGAAATGCTGGGGGCCAATGAGCAGTTCTTC. Its protein product is CASSEMLGANEQFF. The chain carries TRBV6-1 and TRBJ2-1; D might be TRBD1 (6 bases). The germline V and J ends were trimmed by 2 bases and 6 bases, with 11 bases remaining between them. The CDR3 is 14 residues long. Germline CDR1 and CDR2: MNHNS and SASEGT.

The rearrangement joins TRBV7-9 to TRBJ2-1, with TRBD2 as a possible D gene (7 bases). This CDR3 has 14 residues. The ends were cut back, 8 bases at V and 7 bases at J, with 18 bases in the middle. The germline V gene has CDR1 SEHNR and CDR2 FQNEAQ (reference sequence). CDR3 loop: CASLQGRGINEQFF. CDR3 in DNA: TGTGCCAGCCTTCAGGGGAGGGGGATAAATGAGCAGTTCTTC.

This clonotype was found a few times. The chain uses TRBV20-1 and TRBJ1-1; TRBD1 matches at 8 bases. The CDR3 runs 14 residues. V lost 5 bases and J lost 11; bases outside the gene matches: 16. CDR1 and CDR2 from the germline V gene are DFQATT and SNEGSKA (reference sequence). The CDR3 loop reads CSAGRTGNLGSAFF. The CDR3, as DNA: TGCAGTGCTGGGCGGACAGGGAACCTCGGAAGCGCTTTCTTT.

This clonotype was seen only a few times. The chain uses TRBV7-9 and TRBJ2-7; possible D gene TRBD2, 5 bases. The CDR3 has 13 residues. Germline V gene sequence: CDR1 SEHNR, CDR2 FQNEAQ (reference sequence). Trimming removed 7 bases at V and 5 bases at J, with 15 bases between. The CDR3 reads CASTSNGIDEQYF. In DNA form, the CDR3 reads TGTGCCAGCACCTCGAACGGGATCGACGAGCAGTACTTC. The variable domain in full, completed from reference TRBV7-9 and TRBJ2-7, reads DTGVSQNPRHKITKRGQNVTFRCDPISEHNRLYWYRQTLGQGPEFLTYFQNEAQLEKSRLLSDRFSAERPKGSFSTLEIQRTEQGDSAMYLCASTSNGIDEQYFGPGTRLTVT.

The rearrangement joins TRBV27 to TRBJ1-5, with a possible D match to TRBD1 (6 bases). The CDR3 sequence is 12 residues long. The V end lost 5 bases, the J end lost 6 bases, and 8 bases lay between the germline ends. In germline, CDR1 is MNHEY, CDR2 SMNVEV (reference sequence). The CDR3 DNA is TGTGCCAGCAGTAAACAGGGTCAGCCCCAGCATTTT. It yields the protein CASSKQGQPQHF.

This chain connects TRBV24-1 to TRBJ1-5; 9 bases are a match to TRBD1. With 2 bases clipped from V and 5 bases from J, the junction kept 9 bases outside the gene matches. Germline-derived CDR1 and CDR2 are KGHDR and SFDVKD. This CDR3 is built from 17 residues. In DNA, the CDR3 is TGTGCCACCAGTGATTCTCCGGACAGGGGCCCCGATCAGCCCCAGCATTTT. The encoded protein is CATSDSPDRGPDQPQHF.

This chain uses TRBV7-2 with TRBJ2-4; 8 bases are shared with TRBD1. The CDR3 has 15 amino acids. Germline CDR1 SGHTA, CDR2 FQGNSA. V lost 1 base, J lost 5 bases, and 4 bases stayed unmatched. CDR3 loop: CASSLVQGAQNIQYF. CDR3 DNA sequence: TGTGCCAGCAGCTTAGTGCAGGGGGCCCAAAACATTCAGTACTTC.

The J gene is TRBJ1-2, the V gene TRBV29-1, with TRBD1 matching over 10 bases. This CDR3 is 15 amino acids long. V trimming: 0 bases; J trimming: 4 bases; junction bases outside the gene matches: 5. Per germline, CDR1 SQVTM and CDR2 ANQGSEA. The CDR3: CSVEERQGAPYGYTF. The CDR3 DNA reads as TGCAGCGTTGAAGAACGACAGGGGGCTCCCTATGGCTACACCTTC.

This clonotype has more than one count but fewer than ten. The chain carries TRBV20-1 and TRBJ1-5, with a tentative D call TRBD1 (6 bases). Germline V gene sequence: CDR1 DFQATT, CDR2 SNEGSKA (reference sequence). V lost 3 bases and J lost 10, with 16 bases in between. CDR3 length: 13 residues. The CDR3 DNA reads TGCAGTGCTAGTAGGCAGGGGACCCTTCCCCAGCATTTT. Translating it yields CSASRQGTLPQHF.

This chain connects TRBV25-1 to TRBJ1-4; 7 positions match TRBD1. Germline CDR1 MGHDK, CDR2 SYGVNS. The ends lost 2 bases at V and 11 bases at J; junction bases unmatched: 2. The CDR3 length is 12 residues. The CDR3: CASSEGTAKLFF. The CDR3 region has the DNA TGTGCCAGCAGTGAAGGGACAGCTAAACTGTTTTTT.

The chain recombines TRBV29-1 with TRBJ2-5; 7 bases match TRBD1. V was clipped by 5 bases and J by 2 bases; unmatched bases: 8. In germline, CDR1 is SQVTM, CDR2 ANQGSEA. The CDR3 sequence is 14 residues long. This chain's CDR3 is CSVQFLTGQETQYF. The DNA for the CDR3 is TGCAGCGTTCAATTTTTGACAGGGCAAGAGACCCAGTACTTC.

This clonotype was seen only a few times. The CDR3 DNA is TGTGCCAGCAGCTTAGCCCTAGGGGAAGGGGCCATTCAGTACTTC. Protein product: CASSLALGEGAIQYF. V is TRBV11-2 and J is TRBJ2-4; D might be TRBD1 (5 bases). From germline, CDR1 is SGHAT and CDR2 FQNNGV. The CDR3 has 15 residues. V lost 1 base to trimming and J lost 9 bases, with 16 bases between them.

The chain joins TRBV20-1 to TRBJ2-3; TRBD2 agrees at 15 bases. V trimming: 6 bases; J trimming: 0 bases; junction bases outside the gene matches: 7. Germline V gene data show CDR1 as DFQATT and CDR2 as SNEGSKA (reference sequence). The CDR3 extends over 17 amino acids. For the CDR3, the DNA is TGCAGTGCGGCTGGACTAGCGGGAGGGGAGAGCACAGATACGCAGTATTTT. It codes for CSAAGLAGGESTDTQYF.

This clonotype was observed a few times. The chain joins TRBV28 to TRBJ2-7, with D hard to call. The CDR3 loop spans 10 amino acids. V lost 6 bases to trimming and J lost 3 bases, with 3 bases between them. The germline gives CDR1 MDHEN, CDR2 SYDVKM. The CDR3 reads CASSHYEQYF. Here the CDR3 DNA reads TGTGCCAGCAGCCACTACGAGCAGTACTTC.

This chain joins TRBV21-1 and TRBJ2-5; TRBD2 was called by the table and not checked on the DNA. TRBV21-1 is deemed a pseudogene. The CDR3 sequence is 16 residues long. CDR3 amino acids: CASSKGPSGRGETQYF. CDR3 nucleotides: TGTGCCAGCAGCAAAGGTCCTAGCGGGAGGGGAGAGACCCAGTACTTC.

This rearrangement joins TRBV28 to TRBJ2-1, with D perhaps matching TRBD2 (5 bases). The CDR3 consists of 14 residues. CDR1 is MDHEN and CDR2 is SYDVKM in the germline V gene. Trimming pared 5 bases from V and 7 bases from J, leaving 15 bases between. CDR3 loop: CASSAWGVKNEQFF. The CDR3 coding sequence is TGTGCCAGCAGTGCATGGGGAGTTAAAAATGAGCAGTTCTTC.

This chain's CDR3 is CAISEVKAAYEQYF. As DNA, the CDR3 is TGTGCCATCAGTGAAGTAAAGGCAGCCTACGAGCAGTACTTC. The rearrangement links TRBV10-3 to TRBJ2-7; D is unclear. Deletions cut 3 bases from V and 2 bases from J, with 11 bases between. CDR3 length: 14 amino acids. Germline CDR1 ENHRY, CDR2 SYGVKD.

This clonotype was recorded a few times. This sequence joins TRBV20-1 and TRBJ2-7; 8 bases fit TRBD2. In germline, CDR1 is DFQATT, CDR2 SNEGSKA (reference sequence). V gave up 4 bases and J gave up 3 bases; unmatched junction bases: 5. The CDR3 extends over 13 amino acids. The CDR3 sequence: CSANSGAHYEQYF. The CDR3 region has the DNA TGCAGTGCTAATAGCGGGGCACACTACGAGCAGTACTTC.